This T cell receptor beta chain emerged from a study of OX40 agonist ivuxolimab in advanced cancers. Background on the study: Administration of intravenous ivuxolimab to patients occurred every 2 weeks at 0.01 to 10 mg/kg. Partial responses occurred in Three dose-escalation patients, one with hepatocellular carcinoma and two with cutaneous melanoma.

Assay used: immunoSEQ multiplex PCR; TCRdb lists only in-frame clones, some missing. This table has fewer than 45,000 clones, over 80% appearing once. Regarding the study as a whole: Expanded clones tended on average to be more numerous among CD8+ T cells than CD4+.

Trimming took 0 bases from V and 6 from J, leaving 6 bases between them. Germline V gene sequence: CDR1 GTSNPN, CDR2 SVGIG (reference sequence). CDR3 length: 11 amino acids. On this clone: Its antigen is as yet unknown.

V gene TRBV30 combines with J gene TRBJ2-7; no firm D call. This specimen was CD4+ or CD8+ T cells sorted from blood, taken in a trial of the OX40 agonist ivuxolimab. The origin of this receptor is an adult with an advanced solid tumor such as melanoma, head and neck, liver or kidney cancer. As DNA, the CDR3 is TGTGCCTGGAGTGTGCTCTTCGAGCAGTACTTC. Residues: CAWSVLFEQYF.